These T cell receptor beta chains were read from a single sample in a study of T cell responses to AZD1222 COVID-19 vaccine. Sequenced by immunoSEQ multiplex PCR; TCRdb stores in-frame clones only, minus some. The sample records around 150,000 clones, about 92% being singletons. The starting material was peripheral blood, obtained 28 days after the second AZD1222 dose. The receptors stem from an adult who received the AZD1222 COVID-19 vaccine. CDR3s include the opening cysteine and the closing phenylalanine or tryptophan. The D gene is left open where the match is weak.

len: 13
v_gene: TRBV28
j_gene: TRBJ2-7
d_gene: NA
CDR3nt: TGTGCCAGTGTCCGACAGTCTCCCGCCGAGCAGTACTTC
CDR3aa: CASVRQSPAEQYF

len: 15
v_gene: TRBV3-1/TRBV3-2
j_gene: TRBJ1-2
d_gene: NA
CDR3nt: TGTGCCAGCAGCCAAGCGGCGGGCACTAACTATGGCTACACCTTC
CDR3aa: CASSQAAGTNYGYTF

len: 16
v_gene: TRBV4-1
j_gene: TRBJ1-2
d_gene: NA
CDR3nt: TGCGCCAGCAGCCAAGAATATGAGGGGCGCGGCTATGGCTACACCTTC
CDR3aa: CASSQEYEGRGYGYTF

len: 14
v_gene: TRBV6-5
j_gene: TRBJ1-6
d_gene: TRBD1
CDR3nt: TGTGCCAGCAGTTCAGGACAGGGTTGGTTACCCCTCCACTTT
CDR3aa: CASSSGQGWLPLHF

len: 15
v_gene: TRBV4-1
j_gene: TRBJ1-4
d_gene: TRBD1
CDR3nt: TGCGCCAGCAGCCTTCAGGGGGCAACTAATGAAAAACTGTTTTTT
CDR3aa: CASSLQGATNEKLFF

len: 15
v_gene: TRBV5-1
j_gene: TRBJ2-5
d_gene: TRBD1
CDR3nt: TGCGCCAGCAGCTCGATGTTACAGGGGAAGGAGACCCAGTACTTC
CDR3aa: CASSSMLQGKETQYF

len: 12
v_gene: TRBV9
j_gene: TRBJ2-2
d_gene: NA
CDR3nt: TGTGCCAGCAGCGTTAATACCGGGGAGCTGTTTTTT
CDR3aa: CASSVNTGELFF

len: 13
v_gene: TRBV12-3/TRBV12-4
j_gene: TRBJ1-6
d_gene: NA
CDR3nt: TGTGCCAGCAGTTTTCAAGGGGTTTCACCCCTCCACTTT
CDR3aa: CASSFQGVSPLHF

len: 14
v_gene: TRBV7-9
j_gene: TRBJ1-1
d_gene: NA
CDR3nt: TGTGCCAGCAGCTTTATCGGGACATCCGCTGAAGCTTTCTTT
CDR3aa: CASSFIGTSAEAFF

len: 14
v_gene: TRBV10-3
j_gene: TRBJ2-3
d_gene: NA
CDR3nt: TGTGCCATTAGGAGGGGATCTGACACAGATACGCAGTATTTT
CDR3aa: CAIRRGSDTDTQYF

len: 15
v_gene: TRBV7-8
j_gene: TRBJ2-3
d_gene: NA
CDR3nt: TGTGCCAGCAGCCTCCCCGTAGCACCCACAGATACGCAGTATTTT
CDR3aa: CASSLPVAPTDTQYF

len: 12
v_gene: TRBV30
j_gene: TRBJ1-4
d_gene: NA
CDR3nt: TGTGCCTGGGGGACCGTGAATGAAAAACTGTTTTTT
CDR3aa: CAWGTVNEKLFF

len: 16
v_gene: TRBV6-5
j_gene: TRBJ1-6
d_gene: NA
CDR3nt: TGTGCCAGCAGTTACTCGAAGGCCACCTGGGATTCACCCCTCCACTTT
CDR3aa: CASSYSKATWDSPLHF

len: 16
v_gene: TRBV3-1/TRBV3-2
j_gene: TRBJ2-5
d_gene: TRBD2
CDR3nt: TGTGCCAGCAGCCAAAATGTCGGGGGGGCCGGAAAGACCCAGTACTTC
CDR3aa: CASSQNVGGAGKTQYF

len: 16
v_gene: TRBV4-1
j_gene: TRBJ1-1
d_gene: TRBD1
CDR3nt: TGCGCCAGCAGCCAAGGGCGGGGACAGCCGAACACTGAAGCTTTCTTT
CDR3aa: CASSQGRGQPNTEAFF